This T cell receptor (beta chain) was retrieved from a study of cytomegalovirus exposure and HLA in healthy donors. Overall study context: The approximately 720 first-cohort repertoires and the 120 or so validation repertoires shared the same platform, a later analysis reported.

The data were produced by immunoSEQ multiplex PCR, yet TCRdb's version contains in-frame clones alone and is incomplete. The table includes some 45,000 clones, 90% to 95% detected once. The germline CDR1 and CDR2 sequences are LNHDA and SQIVND (reference sequence). Trimming stripped 3 bases from V and 5 bases from J, with 5 bases between. This CDR3 contains 12 residues. This chain connects TRBV19 to TRBJ1-5, with D unclear. Sequencing was done on a sample of PBMCs. This TCR came from a man aged 18 to 30 in good health and CMV-seronegative. CDR3 loop: CASSMAYQPQHF. DNA for the CDR3: TGTGCCAGTAGTATGGCCTATCAGCCCCAGCATTTT.